Below, 10 T cell receptor beta chains from the same sample are listed, as sequenced in a study of blood T cell repertoires in COVID-19. Assay used: immunoSEQ multiplex PCR; TCRdb lists only in-frame clones, some missing. The table shows 66,000 or so clones, with more than 70% occurring only once. The sequencing input was peripheral blood. These receptors came from a man in his fifties with active COVID-19.

This sequence joins TRBV5-1 and TRBJ2-1; 9 positions match TRBD2. Trimming at V came to 3 bases and at J to 8 bases, leaving 12 bases not matched to a gene. Germline V gene lookup returns CDR1 SGHRS and CDR2 YFSETQ. The CDR3 has 16 amino acids. Written as DNA, the CDR3 is TGCGCCAGCAGCTCCGGGGGCGGGAGGGCCAGACATGAGCAGTTCTTC. This gives the protein CASSSGGGRARHEQFF.

This clone came up once. The genes are TRBV12-3 or TRBV12-4 and TRBJ1-2; possible D gene TRBD1, 5 bases. The CDR3 spans 13 residues. The V end lost 5 bases, the J end lost 0 bases, and 7 bases lay between the germline ends. CDR3 sequence (DNA): TGTGCCAGCAGTCGGACACCTAACTATGGCTACACCTTC. Amino acid sequence: CASSRTPNYGYTF.

The chain is built from TRBV7-3 and TRBJ2-1, with TRBD1 matching over 10 bases. Trimming cost V 3 bases and J 6 bases; bases outside gene matches: 2. This CDR3 is 14 amino acids long. Germline-derived CDR1 and CDR2 are SGHTA and FQGTGA. CDR3 bases: TGTGCCAGCAGCTTTGGACAGGGGGGCAATGAGCAGTTCTTC. As protein: CASSFGQGGNEQFF.

The J gene is TRBJ1-3, the V gene TRBV7-9; no clear D. V gave up 2 bases and J gave up 4 bases, with 21 bases separating them. Germline CDR1 and CDR2: SEHNR and FQNEAQ (reference sequence). The CDR3 length is 18 residues. CDR3 DNA: TGTGCCAGCAGCTTAAGCGACCGTTTTGTTGCGGGAGGAAACACCATATATTTT. As protein: CASSLSDRFVAGGNTIYF.

The rearrangement joins TRBV6-6 to TRBJ2-7, with 7 bases aligning to TRBD1. The CDR3 covers 13 residues. Germline CDR1 and CDR2: MNHNY and SVGAGI (reference sequence). Losses at the gene ends were 6 bases for V and 8 bases for J; bases not matched to a gene: 10. This CDR3 is CASRPYRQGQQYV. CDR3 nucleotide sequence: TGTGCCAGCAGACCCTACCGACAGGGACAGCAGTACGTC.

This sequence joins TRBV11-1 and TRBJ2-3, with 9 bases fitting TRBD2. Germline values: CDR1 SGHAT, CDR2 FQDESV (reference sequence). The junction had 10 bases not matched to a gene; V was cut back by 0 bases and J by 6 bases. The CDR3 length is 17 residues. The CDR3 coding sequence is TGTGCCAGCAGCTTAGCGTCTAGCGGGGAGGTAGGGGATACGCAGTATTTT. As protein: CASSLASSGEVGDTQYF.

V gene TRBV6-5 combines with J gene TRBJ1-5, with a possible D match to TRBD1 (6 bases). The CDR3 covers 14 residues. The germline CDR1 and CDR2 sequences are MNHEY and SVGAGI. Deletions cut 6 bases from V and 7 bases from J, with 16 bases between. The CDR3 sequence: CASSLTQGQQPQHF. Written as DNA, the CDR3 is TGTGCCAGCAGCCTCACTCAGGGGCAGCAGCCCCAGCATTTT.

The V gene is TRBV29-1, the J gene TRBJ2-2; 9 bases map to TRBD2. CDR1 is SQVTM and CDR2 is ANQGSEA in the germline V gene. J was trimmed by 7 bases and V by 3 bases; bases with no gene match: 12. The CDR3 covers 16 residues. CDR3 region: CSVDSMAGGPDGELFF. The CDR3 region has the DNA TGCAGCGTTGATTCGATGGCGGGGGGGCCAGACGGGGAGCTGTTTTTT.

This chain connects TRBV9 to TRBJ2-2; weak D call: TRBD1 (6 bases). Trimming took 1 base from V and 3 from J, leaving 13 bases between them. The germline CDR1 and CDR2 sequences are SGDLS and YYNGEE. This CDR3 region has 16 residues. CDR3 in DNA: TGTGCCAGCAGCGTAAGGGGGAATTACGACACCGGGGAGCTGTTTTTT. Its translation: CASSVRGNYDTGELFF.

The V gene is TRBV5-4, the J gene TRBJ2-3; TRBD1 might be the D (6 bases). Germline V gene data show CDR1 as SGHNT and CDR2 as YYREEE (reference sequence). V lost 0 bases, J lost 5 bases, and 13 bases lay in between. This CDR3 has 15 residues. CDR3 sequence reads: CASSLAGENGDTQYF. CDR3 DNA sequence: TGTGCCAGCAGCTTGGCAGGGGAAAATGGAGATACGCAGTATTTT. Combining the CDR3 with reference TRBV5-4 and TRBJ2-3 gives the whole variable domain ETGVTQSPTHLIKTRGQQVTLRCSSQSGHNTVSWYQQALGQGPQFIFQYYREEENGRGNFPPRFSGLQFPNYSSELNVNALELDDSALYLCASSLAGENGDTQYFGPGTRLTVL.